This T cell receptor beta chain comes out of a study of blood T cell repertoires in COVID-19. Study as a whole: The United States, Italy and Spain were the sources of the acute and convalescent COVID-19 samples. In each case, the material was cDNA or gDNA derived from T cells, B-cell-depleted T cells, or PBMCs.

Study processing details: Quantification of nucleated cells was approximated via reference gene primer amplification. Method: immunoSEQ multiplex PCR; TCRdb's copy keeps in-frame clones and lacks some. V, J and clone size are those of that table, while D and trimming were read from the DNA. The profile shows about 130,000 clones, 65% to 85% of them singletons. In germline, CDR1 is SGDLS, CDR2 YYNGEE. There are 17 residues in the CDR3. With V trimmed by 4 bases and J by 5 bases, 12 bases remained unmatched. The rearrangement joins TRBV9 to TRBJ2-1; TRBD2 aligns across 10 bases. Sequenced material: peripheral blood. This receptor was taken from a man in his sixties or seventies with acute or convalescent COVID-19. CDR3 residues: CASSFRSGTSAHNEQFF. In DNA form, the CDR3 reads TGTGCCAGCAGCTTCCGCTCGGGGACTAGCGCCCACAATGAGCAGTTCTTC.